The 29 T cell receptor beta chains listed next were all sequenced from one sample in a study of blood T cell repertoires in COVID-19. The method was immunoSEQ multiplex PCR; TCRdb's version includes in-frame clones alone and lacks a portion of them. The sample records around 300,000 clones, approximately 85% being singletons. What was sequenced was peripheral blood. These receptors came from a woman aged 65 to 85 with acute or convalescent COVID-19.

The chain is built from TRBV5-4 and TRBJ2-1; 8 positions agree with TRBD2. Per germline, CDR1 SGHNT and CDR2 YYREEE (reference sequence). The CDR3 is made up of 15 amino acids. Losses at the gene ends were 4 bases for V and 8 bases for J; bases not matched to a gene: 11. CDR3 region: CASSPAGGYRDEQFF. The CDR3 coding sequence is TGTGCCAGCAGCCCGGCGGGGGGTTACAGGGATGAGCAGTTCTTC.

The rearrangement joins TRBV3-1 (or the pseudogene TRBV3-2) to TRBJ2-2, with D perhaps TRBD2 (6 bases). This CDR3 comprises 15 residues. CDR1 is LGHDT and CDR2 is YNNKEL in the germline V gene (reference sequence). V was cut by 1 base and J by 3 bases, with 9 bases left in between. CDR3 residues: CASSQAGEYTGELFF. The CDR3 DNA reads as TGTGCCAGCAGCCAAGCGGGGGAGTACACCGGGGAGCTGTTTTTT.

The genes are TRBV6-5 and TRBJ2-1; 10 bases map to TRBD2. With 7 bases clipped from V and 3 bases from J, the junction kept 6 bases outside the gene matches. The CDR3 has 15 residues. Germline lookup yields CDR1 MNHEY and CDR2 SVGAGI. The CDR3 spells CASTSSGGGYNEQFF. DNA of the CDR3: TGTGCCAGCACTTCGAGCGGGGGGGGCTACAATGAGCAGTTCTTC.

The chain couples TRBV5-6 to TRBJ1-6; D may be TRBD1 (5 bases). The CDR3 is 14 amino acids. Germline lookup yields CDR1 SGHDT and CDR2 YYEEEE. Between the trimmed V and J ends, which lost 5 bases and 8 bases, there was a span of 14 bases. The CDR3 nucleotides are TGTGCCAGCAGTTTCCAGGGTCGAGATTCACCCCTCCACTTT. This translates into CASSFQGRDSPLHF.

The rearrangement uses TRBV11-2 and TRBJ2-2; 8 bases are shared with TRBD2. Germline lookup yields CDR1 SGHAT and CDR2 FQNNGV. The ends lost 4 bases at V and 10 bases at J; junction bases unmatched: 2. The CDR3 length is 12 residues. CDR3 sequence reads: CASSSGGVELFF. Here the CDR3 DNA reads TGTGCCAGCAGCTCGGGGGGGGTGGAGCTGTTTTTT.

This clone has a single count. This chain links TRBV5-1 with TRBJ2-7; 9 positions match TRBD1. V was pared by 3 bases and J by 5 bases, with 9 bases of the junction left unmatched. CDR3 length: 15 amino acids. Looked up from germline, CDR1 is SGHRS and CDR2 is YFSETQ. The CDR3, as DNA: TGCGCCAGCAGCTCTGTCGACAGGGGGGTCCACGAGCAGTACTTC. It translates to CASSSVDRGVHEQYF.

The rearrangement links TRBV10-3 to TRBJ1-6; 7 bases are a match to TRBD1. The CDR3 covers 13 residues. Trimming at V came to 10 bases and at J to 7 bases, leaving 7 bases not matched to a gene. Germline V gene data show CDR1 as ENHRY and CDR2 as SYGVKD. The DNA for the CDR3 is TGTGCCAGCAGAGACAGGGCGAATTCACCCCTCCACTTT. As protein: CASRDRANSPLHF.

A single count supports this clone. This sequence joins TRBV9 and TRBJ2-2; 8 bases align to TRBD2. The germline CDR1 and CDR2 sequences are SGDLS and YYNGEE. J lost 6 bases, V lost 3 bases, and 13 bases had no gene match. The length of the CDR3 is 17 residues. CDR3 in DNA: TGTGCCAGCAGCGAAGGTCCCGGCGGGGGGTCGGCCGGGGAGCTGTTTTTT. Translation: CASSEGPGGGSAGELFF. Based on the CDR3 plus reference TRBV9 and TRBJ2-2, the full variable domain is DSGVTQTPKHLITATGQRVTLRCSPRSGDLSVYWYQQSLDQGLQFLIQYYNGEERAKGNILERFSAQQFPDLHSELNLSSLELGDSALYFCASSEGPGGGSAGELFFGEGSRLTVL.

V gene TRBV6-5 combines with J gene TRBJ1-2; 8 nucleotides match TRBD1. Germline assignment: CDR1 MNHEY and CDR2 SVGAGI. With 6 bases clipped from V and 8 bases from J, the junction kept 5 bases outside the gene matches. The CDR3 totals 12 residues. The CDR3, as DNA: TGTGCCAGCAGGCAGGGGGCCGGCGGCTACACCTTC. It specifies CASRQGAGGYTF.

This chain joins TRBV6-2 or TRBV6-3 and TRBJ2-7; possibly TRBD2 for D (7 bases). The germline V and J ends were trimmed by 4 bases and 2 bases, with 12 bases remaining between them. Germline CDR1 and CDR2: MNHEY and SVGEGT. The CDR3 has 14 amino acids. The CDR3 nucleotides read TGTGCCAGCAGTTGGGGGGGCTACACCTACGAGCAGTACTTC. Protein: CASSWGGYTYEQYF.

This sequence joins TRBV5-4 and TRBJ2-5, with D possibly matching TRBD2 (6 bases). Trimming stripped 4 bases from V and 1 base from J, with 17 bases between. The CDR3 length is 16 residues. Germline V CDR1 and CDR2: SGHNT, YYREEE (reference sequence). CDR3: CASSPTGGAAQETQYF. CDR3 nucleotide sequence: TGTGCCAGCAGCCCGACCGGAGGGGCGGCCCAAGAGACCCAGTACTTC.

The chain couples TRBV4-2 to TRBJ1-6; weak D call: TRBD1 (6 bases). CDR3 length: 15 residues. The V gene's germline CDR1 is LGHNA and CDR2 YNFKEQ. V lost 0 bases and J 10 bases, leaving 13 bases between the germline ends. CDR3 amino acids: CASSQDSGVGSPLHF. The DNA for the CDR3 is TGTGCCAGCAGCCAAGATTCAGGGGTCGGGTCACCCCTCCACTTT.

The genes are TRBV29-1 and TRBJ2-5, with 7 bases identical to TRBD1. The germline CDR1 and CDR2 sequences are SQVTM and ANQGSEA. The CDR3 is 13 residues long. With 5 bases clipped from V and 5 bases from J, the junction kept 8 bases outside the gene matches. This CDR3 is CSVLGQYGETQYF. The CDR3 coding sequence is TGCAGCGTTTTGGGACAGTATGGGGAGACCCAGTACTTC.

There are a few counts of this clone. J is TRBJ1-1 and V is TRBV2; D not certain. The germline V gene has CDR1 SNHLY and CDR2 FYNNEI. The CDR3 length is 11 residues. Trimming shortened V by 2 bases and J by 10 bases, and 8 bases separated the two germline ends. CDR3 DNA sequence: TGTGCCAGCAGTGAATGGAGGGTAGCTTTCTTT. Translation gives CASSEWRVAFF. The whole variable domain, filled in from reference TRBV2 and TRBJ1-1, reads EPEVTQTPSHQVTQMGQEVILRCVPISNHLYFYWYRQILGQKVEFLVSFYNNEISEKSEIFDDQFSVERPDGSNFTLKIRSTKLEDSAMYFCASSEWRVAFFGQGTRLTVV.

The J gene is TRBJ2-2, the V gene TRBV18; D perhaps matches TRBD2 (6 bases). The germline V and J ends were trimmed by 6 bases and 4 bases, with 12 bases remaining between them. This CDR3 has 14 residues. Germline V gives CDR1 KGHSH, CDR2 LQKENI. DNA of the CDR3: TGTGCCAGCTCCCCCACCGGGGGCACCGGGGAGCTGTTTTTT. Protein sequence: CASSPTGGTGELFF.

This clone has a single count. This chain joins TRBV6-6 and TRBJ2-4; D may be TRBD1 (5 bases). Between the trimmed V and J ends, which lost 0 bases and 0 bases, there was a span of 6 bases. The CDR3 covers 15 residues. Germline values: CDR1 MNHNY, CDR2 SVGAGI (reference sequence). CDR3 sequence reads: CASSYSRGAKNIQYF. In DNA form, the CDR3 reads TGTGCCAGCAGTTACTCTAGGGGAGCCAAAAACATTCAGTACTTC.

The J gene is TRBJ2-4, the V gene TRBV4-1, with 12 bases lining up with TRBD2. V lost 0 bases, J lost 8 bases, and 14 bases stayed unmatched. The CDR3 runs 19 residues. The germline gives CDR1 MGHRA, CDR2 YSYEKL. The CDR3 spells CASSQDSRLAGVNGDIQYF. The DNA for the CDR3 is TGCGCCAGCAGCCAAGATAGCCGACTAGCGGGGGTTAACGGGGACATTCAGTACTTC.

V and J are TRBV18 and TRBJ1-5; D may be TRBD1 (5 bases). The CDR3 totals 17 residues. V was trimmed by 3 bases and J by 0 bases, leaving 15 bases between them. The germline V gene has CDR1 KGHSH and CDR2 LQKENI. The CDR3 protein is CASSPTGGPYSNQPQHF. The CDR3 DNA sequence: TGTGCCAGCTCACCTACCGGGGGTCCTTATAGCAATCAGCCCCAGCATTTT. Based on the CDR3 plus reference TRBV18 and TRBJ1-5, the full variable domain is NAGVMQNPRHLVRRRGQEARLRCSPMKGHSHVYWYRQLPEEGLKFMVYLQKENIIDESGMPKERFSAEFPKEGPSILRIQQVVRGDSAAYFCASSPTGGPYSNQPQHFGDGTRLSIL.

V is TRBV12-5 and J is TRBJ2-7, with 8 bases matching TRBD1. Germline loops: CDR1 LGHNT, CDR2 FRNRAP. This CDR3 has 14 amino acids. V dropped 1 base and J dropped 1; count of bases not matched to a gene: 0. The CDR3 sequence is CASGLGTGSYEQYF. DNA of the CDR3: TGTGCTAGTGGTTTGGGGACAGGGTCCTACGAGCAGTACTTC.

The CDR3 here is CASSPPGQGRSPLHF. As DNA, the CDR3 is TGTGCCAGCAGCCCTCCGGGACAGGGAAGGTCACCCCTCCACTTT. This chain links TRBV9 with TRBJ1-6, with TRBD1 matching over 9 bases. Trimming cost V 4 bases and J 10 bases; bases outside gene matches: 9. Germline V gene data show CDR1 as SGDLS and CDR2 as YYNGEE. The CDR3 totals 15 residues.

In its sample, this clone was seen a few times. V gene TRBV6-5 combines with J gene TRBJ1-1; no reliable D call. Per the germline V gene, CDR1 is MNHEY and CDR2 is SVGAGI. This CDR3 region has 13 residues. With 10 bases removed from V and 0 bases from J, the gap between germline ends came to 12 bases. CDR3 DNA sequence: TGTGCCACCTATGGGGAGGTGAACACTGAAGCTTTCTTT. Protein: CATYGEVNTEAFF.

Of note for this clone: Other DNA sequences in this specimen translate into the identical CDR3. The chain links TRBV2 to TRBJ2-2; 7 nucleotides line up with TRBD2. CDR3 size: 12 residues. Trimming at V came to 8 bases and at J to 5 bases, leaving 2 bases not matched to a gene. Germline V gives CDR1 SNHLY, CDR2 FYNNEI. CDR3 sequence reads: CASGLDTGELFF. The CDR3 DNA follows: TGTGCCAGCGGACTAGATACCGGGGAGCTGTTTTTT.

The chain is built from TRBV29-1 and TRBJ1-2, with TRBD1 identical over 8 bases. CDR3 length equals 11 residues. V shed 7 bases, J shed 3 bases, and the junction held 1 base outside the gene matches. Germline V CDR1 and CDR2: SQVTM, ANQGSEA. In nucleotides, the CDR3 is TGCAGCGGGGGACAGGACTATGGCTACACCTTC. Its translation is CSGGQDYGYTF.

This clone came up a few times. The chain employs TRBV12-3 or TRBV12-4 and TRBJ2-1; no clear D. This CDR3 contains 13 residues. V was trimmed by 4 bases and J by 4 bases, leaving 8 bases between them. The CDR3 bases are TGTGCCAGCAGTTCCTCAACATACAATGAGCAGTTCTTC. It encodes CASSSSTYNEQFF.

In its sample, this clone was seen a few times. The chain uses TRBV11-2 and TRBJ1-1; D uncertain. Germline CDR1 and CDR2: SGHAT and FQNNGV. Trimming shortened V by 4 bases and J by 4 bases, and 10 bases separated the two germline ends. The CDR3 length is 13 residues. The CDR3 nucleotides read TGTGCCAGCAGCTCCGAGTCGCCCACTGAAGCTTTCTTT. Residues: CASSSESPTEAFF.

V usage is TRBV5-6 and J usage is TRBJ2-1; 8 bases agree with TRBD2. Trimming cost V 0 bases and J 8 bases; bases outside gene matches: 7. Germline CDR1 is SGHDT and CDR2 is YYEEEE. The CDR3 is 15 residues long. The CDR3 region has the DNA TGTGCCAGCAGCTTGGTCCCCGGGACTAGGTATGAGCAGTTCTTC. It yields the protein CASSLVPGTRYEQFF.

The V call is TRBV10-1, the J call TRBJ1-6; the D is unclear. The CDR3 spans 13 residues. Trimming removed 2 bases from V and 7 bases from J, with 6 bases in between. In germline, CDR1 is WNHNN, CDR2 SYGVQD (reference sequence). This chain's CDR3 is CASSEDGNSPLHF. The DNA for the CDR3 is TGCGCCAGCAGTGAGGACGGGAATTCACCCCTCCACTTT.

This clone came up many times. This sequence joins TRBV4-1 and TRBJ2-1; TRBD2 matches 11 bases. V shed 10 bases and J 7 bases; nucleotides not matched to a gene: 9. This CDR3 has 14 amino acids. Germline values: CDR1 MGHRA, CDR2 YSYEKL. For the CDR3, the DNA is TGCGCCACCAAGGAGGGACTAGCGGATAATGAGCAGTTCTTC. It translates to CATKEGLADNEQFF.

The chain links TRBV11-1 to TRBJ2-1, with D tentatively TRBD2 (5 bases). Between the trimmed V and J ends, which lost 2 bases and 5 bases, there was a span of 10 bases. The CDR3 covers 14 residues. CDR1 SGHAT and CDR2 FQDESV come from the germline V gene (reference sequence). The CDR3 bases are TGTGCCAGCAGCTTATTTAGCGCAAACAATGAGCAGTTCTTC. Translated: CASSLFSANNEQFF.